The source of this TCR beta chain is a study of CD8 T cells in ankylosing spondylitis. Researchers built TCR beta libraries using quantitative 5'-RACE with molecular barcodes. One entry per CDR3 protein, called by TCRdb with MiXCR from the 5' RACE reads. The table shows about 700,000 distinct CDR3 sequences, with around 20% occurring only once. Broader study findings: Disease-linked clones were found to be CD8+ and relatively rare in peripheral blood. Earlier studies detected some motif variants in reactive arthritis synovial fluid and blood. What appeared characteristic of ankylosing spondylitis blood was a TCR beta motif of under 10 highly homologous variants. The clones that were linked to disease were reported to be significantly enriched in matched synovial fluid samples from ankylosing spondylitis patients.

In the case of this clonotype: Its matching antigen is unknown.

Germline V CDR1 and CDR2: SGHRS, YFSETQ. The CDR3 is 16 residues long. The V and J ends lost 4 bases and 2 bases, in that order; junction bases with no gene match: 10. The sequence derives from a male donor with ankylosing spondylitis. The sequenced sample was blood, either unsorted or a sorted T cell fraction (not recorded which). The V call is TRBV5-1, the J call TRBJ2-7, with TRBD1 matching 9 bases. The CDR3 is CASSVDGQGLPYEQYF. CDR3 coding DNA: TGCGCCAGCAGCGTTGACGGACAGGGGCTTCCCTACGAGCAGTACTTC.